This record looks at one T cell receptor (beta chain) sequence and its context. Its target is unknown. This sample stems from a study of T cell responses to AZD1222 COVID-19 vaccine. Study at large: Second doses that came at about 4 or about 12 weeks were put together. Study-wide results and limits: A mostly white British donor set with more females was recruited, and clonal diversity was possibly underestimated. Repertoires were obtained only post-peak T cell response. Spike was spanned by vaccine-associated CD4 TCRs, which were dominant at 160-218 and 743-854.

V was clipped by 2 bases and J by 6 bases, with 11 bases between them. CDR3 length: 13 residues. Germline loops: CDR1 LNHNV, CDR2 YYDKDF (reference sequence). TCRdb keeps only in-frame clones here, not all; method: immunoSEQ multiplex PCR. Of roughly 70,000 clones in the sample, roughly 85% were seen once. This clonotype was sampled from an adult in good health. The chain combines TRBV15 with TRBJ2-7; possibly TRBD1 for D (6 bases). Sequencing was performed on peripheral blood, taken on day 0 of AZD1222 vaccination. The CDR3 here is CATSRRQASEQYF. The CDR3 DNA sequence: TGTGCCACCAGCAGACGACAGGCCTCCGAGCAGTACTTC.